The 26 T cell receptor beta chains presented below share a single source sample, sequenced in a study of shared clonotypes between healthy human individuals. Data came from immunoSEQ multiplex PCR; TCRdb stores just in-frame clones and leaves some out. The sample contains hundreds of thousands of clones, roughly 77% of which appear only once. Source material: PBMCs. The source of these receptors is a woman between 35 and 50 years old in good health. Some clones in this sample may be carry-over from other donors' samples.

This chain links TRBV10-2 with TRBJ1-5, with D perhaps TRBD1 (5 bases). The CDR3 spans 14 residues. The germline gives CDR1 WSHSY, CDR2 SAAADI. The germline V and J ends were trimmed by 8 bases and 2 bases, with 13 bases remaining between them. Written as DNA, the CDR3 is TGCGCCAGCGCCCGGAGGGGAGGCAATCAGCCCCAGCATTTT. It codes for CASARRGGNQPQHF.

The chain links TRBV7-9 to TRBJ1-1, with a tentative D call TRBD1 (5 bases). Germline V gives CDR1 SEHNR, CDR2 FQNEAQ (reference sequence). Trimming took 5 bases from V and 7 from J, leaving 14 bases between them. This CDR3 region has 13 residues. CDR3 sequence: CASSEGTAGEAFF. CDR3 coding DNA: TGTGCCAGCAGCGAAGGGACCGCCGGTGAAGCTTTCTTT. Together with reference TRBV7-9 and TRBJ1-1, the CDR3 gives the full variable domain: DTGVSQNPRHKITKRGQNVTFRCDPISEHNRLYWYRQTLGQGPEFLTYFQNEAQLEKSRLLSDRFSAERPKGSFSTLEIQRTEQGDSAMYLCASSEGTAGEAFFGQGTRLTVV.

The chain joins TRBV18 to TRBJ1-1; 7 nucleotides match TRBD1. CDR3 length: 18 amino acids. Germline-derived CDR1 and CDR2 are KGHSH and LQKENI. V gave up 3 bases and J gave up 0 bases; unmatched junction bases: 13. DNA for the CDR3: TGTGCCAGCTCACCGCGACAGGGTGTCGGGGCATTGAACACTGAAGCTTTCTTT. The encoded protein is CASSPRQGVGALNTEAFF.

The rearrangement links TRBV6-1 to TRBJ1-4; 9 bases agree with TRBD1. Germline-derived CDR1 and CDR2 are MNHNS and SASEGT. The CDR3 runs 15 residues. V gave up 0 bases and J gave up 6 bases; unmatched junction bases: 2. In nucleotides, the CDR3 is TGTGCCAGCAGTGAAGCACAGGGGGCGTATGAAAAACTGTTTTTT. Its protein is CASSEAQGAYEKLFF.

The chain couples TRBV6-1 to TRBJ2-5, with D maybe TRBD2 (6 bases). This CDR3 is built from 13 residues. Germline V gene data show CDR1 as MNHNS and CDR2 as SASEGT. V dropped 3 bases and J dropped 5 bases, with 10 bases sitting between them. CDR3: CASSDRGYETQYF. The CDR3 DNA reads as TGTGCCAGCAGTGACCGGGGGTACGAGACCCAGTACTTC.

The gene calls are TRBV19 and TRBJ2-7, with D possibly TRBD2 on 6 matching bases. The ends were cut back, 1 base at V and 5 bases at J, with 12 bases in the middle. The CDR3 covers 14 residues. Germline V gene data show CDR1 as LNHDA and CDR2 as SQIVND (reference sequence). CDR3 loop: CASSIVRGGHEQYF. CDR3 sequence (DNA): TGTGCCAGTAGTATAGTTCGGGGAGGCCACGAGCAGTACTTC.

The chain recombines TRBV11-2 with TRBJ2-1; D not certain. Trimming took off 5 bases at V and 6 bases at J, with 17 bases between the two ends. The CDR3 totals 15 residues. CDR1 and CDR2 (germline): SGHAT, FQNNGV. The CDR3 sequence is CASSPIGVGPNEQFF. CDR3 nucleotide sequence: TGTGCCAGCAGCCCGATTGGAGTGGGTCCCAATGAGCAGTTCTTC.

The chain has TRBV7-8 and TRBJ2-2; possible D gene TRBD1, 7 bases. Germline CDR1 reads SGHVS; CDR2 reads FQNEAQ. With 4 bases removed from V and 0 bases from J, the gap between germline ends came to 15 bases. CDR3 length: 17 amino acids. The CDR3 region is CASSSTGGTANTGELFF. DNA for the CDR3: TGTGCCAGCAGCTCTACCGGCGGGACAGCGAACACCGGGGAGCTGTTTTTT.

V usage is TRBV7-3 and J usage is TRBJ2-3, with D perhaps given as TRBD1 or TRBD2 (5 bases each). The CDR3 consists of 16 residues. The V end lost 5 bases, the J end lost 6 bases, and 21 bases lay between the germline ends. CDR1 is SGHTA, CDR2 FQGTGA, per germline. CDR3 DNA sequence: TGTGCCAGCAGCGAGGGGAACCCTGGCCCAACGGATACGCAGTATTTT. This encodes CASSEGNPGPTDTQYF.

This clone was observed once. The chain has TRBV7-2 and TRBJ1-1; TRBD1 might be the D (6 bases). This CDR3 has 15 residues. The germline gives CDR1 SGHTA, CDR2 FQGNSA. V lost 0 bases and J lost 4, with 12 bases in between. CDR3 region: CASSLAGTRGTEAFF. DNA of the CDR3: TGTGCCAGCAGCTTAGCGGGGACCAGGGGCACTGAAGCTTTCTTT. The full variable domain, its missing parts supplied by reference TRBV7-2 and TRBJ1-1, is GAGVSQSPSNKVTEKGKDVELRCDPISGHTALYWYRQSLGQGLEFLIYFQGNSAPDKSGLPSDRFSAERTGGSVSTLTIQRTQQEDSAVYLCASSLAGTRGTEAFFGQGTRLTVV.

The rearrangement uses TRBV30 and TRBJ2-1, with D possibly TRBD2 on 5 matching bases. Trimming pared 0 bases from V and 4 bases from J, leaving 25 bases between. The CDR3 runs to 19 residues. CDR1 and CDR2 (germline): GTSNPN, SVGIG (reference sequence). The CDR3 DNA follows: TGTGCCTGGAGTGTACTTAGAGGGAGCGCGGGCCAACTTTACAATGAGCAGTTCTTC. This translates into CAWSVLRGSAGQLYNEQFF. Variable domain in full (rest from reference TRBV30 and TRBJ2-1): SQTIHQWPATLVQPVGSPLSLECTVEGTSNPNLYWYRQAAGRGLQLLFYSVGIGQISSEVPQNLSASRPQDRQFILSSKKLLLSDSGFYLCAWSVLRGSAGQLYNEQFFGPGTRLTVL.

The gene calls are TRBV18 and TRBJ2-2, with D possibly TRBD1 on 5 matching bases. Germline loops: CDR1 KGHSH, CDR2 LQKENI. The CDR3 contains 15 residues. Trimming left V 3 bases short and J 4 bases short, with 12 bases between. The CDR3 spells CASSPITGATGELFF. DNA for the CDR3: TGTGCCAGCTCACCTATTACAGGCGCCACCGGGGAGCTGTTTTTT.

Concerning this clone: Other DNA sequences within the sample encode an identical CDR3. The chain couples TRBV18 to TRBJ1-1; 7 bases are a match to TRBD1. The J segment lost 1 base and the V segment lost 3 bases, leaving 5 bases of the junction unmatched. Germline loops: CDR1 KGHSH, CDR2 LQKENI. This CDR3 region has 15 residues. CDR3 sequence (DNA): TGTGCCAGCTCACCCTTGACAGGGAGGAACACTGAAGCTTTCTTT. It translates to CASSPLTGRNTEAFF.

This clone was recorded only once. J is TRBJ2-5 and V is TRBV28, with 10 bases that match TRBD2. The end of the DNA fits TRBJ2-7 better, so the J call may be wrong. CDR3 length: 15 residues. Germline loops: CDR1 MDHEN, CDR2 SYDVKM. The CDR3 DNA reads TGTGCCACCAGGCCGGGGCTAGCGGGAGACTACGAGCAGTACTTC. Translated, it gives CATRPGLAGDYEQYF.

This chain joins TRBV28 and TRBJ1-2, with D maybe TRBD1 (5 bases). Trimming pared 3 bases from V and 4 bases from J, leaving 12 bases between. The CDR3 is 14 residues long. From germline, CDR1 is MDHEN and CDR2 SYDVKM. DNA for the CDR3: TGTGCCAGCAGTTTGGGAGCAGGGACCTATGGCTACACCTTC. Protein: CASSLGAGTYGYTF.

The chain combines TRBV19 with TRBJ2-7, with 7 positions matching TRBD1. V gave up 3 bases and J gave up 5 bases; unmatched junction bases: 16. Germline V gene data show CDR1 as LNHDA and CDR2 as SQIVND (reference sequence). CDR3 length equals 17 residues. The CDR3 DNA reads TGTGCCAGTAGTATTGGGCTTGGGACAGCTCGCCAGGACGAGCAGTACTTC. Translation: CASSIGLGTARQDEQYF.

The table lists this clone with many counts. In nucleotides, the CDR3 is TGTGCCAGCAGCTTCCGCCATCCCGCTAACTATGGCTACACCTTC. Translation: CASSFRHPANYGYTF. The rearrangement joins TRBV27 to TRBJ1-2; D is undetermined. The CDR3 is 15 amino acids. V was cut by 6 bases and J by 0 bases, with 14 bases left in between. Germline V gives CDR1 MNHEY, CDR2 SMNVEV (reference sequence).

The chain recombines TRBV5-6 with TRBJ2-5, with a tentative D call TRBD2 (5 bases). The V end lost 0 bases, the J end lost 5 bases, and 17 bases lay between the germline ends. This CDR3 is built from 16 residues. Germline CDR1 and CDR2: SGHDT and YYEEEE. The CDR3 here is CASSLGSSGFGETQYF. The CDR3, as DNA: TGTGCCAGCAGCTTGGGATCGTCGGGGTTCGGGGAGACCCAGTACTTC.

The rearrangement links TRBV7-8 to TRBJ1-1; TRBD1 matches 8 bases. The CDR3 has 16 residues. CDR1 and CDR2 (germline): SGHVS, FQNEAQ. J lost 1 base, V lost 5 bases, and 9 bases had no gene match. The CDR3 reads CASSPNWDRRNTEAFF. The CDR3 DNA reads as TGTGCCAGCAGCCCAAATTGGGACAGGAGGAACACTGAAGCTTTCTTT.

The chain employs TRBV27 and TRBJ2-7; D may be TRBD1 (6 bases). CDR1 MNHEY and CDR2 SMNVEV come from the germline V gene (reference sequence). The V gene lost 2 bases and the J gene lost 2 bases, with 19 bases spanning the gap. The CDR3 sequence is 17 residues long. CDR3 in amino acids: CASSLRADSATAYEQYF. The CDR3 DNA sequence: TGTGCCAGCAGTTTAAGGGCGGACAGCGCAACTGCCTACGAGCAGTACTTC.

The V call is TRBV15, the J call TRBJ2-3; 7 positions agree with TRBD1. The CDR3 has 14 residues. V lost 2 bases and J lost 6; bases outside the gene matches: 5. CDR1 LNHNV and CDR2 YYDKDF come from the germline V gene (reference sequence). The CDR3 spells CATSRRDRTDTQYF. The CDR3 nucleotides read TGTGCCACCAGCAGACGGGACAGAACGGATACGCAGTATTTT.

This clone was counted a single time. This rearrangement joins TRBV10-3 to TRBJ1-1; 9 positions agree with TRBD1. Germline lookup yields CDR1 ENHRY and CDR2 SYGVKD. There are 14 residues in the CDR3. The V and J ends lost 8 bases and 7 bases, in that order; junction bases with no gene match: 11. CDR3 sequence (DNA): TGTGCCATCTCCCAGTCGGACAGGGGCATTGAAGCTTTCTTT. Its protein is CAISQSDRGIEAFF.

This chain uses TRBV19 with TRBJ1-5, with 10 nucleotides matching TRBD1. The CDR3 length is 15 residues. V lost 5 bases and J lost 6; bases outside the gene matches: 7. Germline-derived CDR1 and CDR2 are LNHDA and SQIVND (reference sequence). The CDR3 loop reads CASSPGTGARQPQHF. The CDR3 bases are TGTGCCAGTAGTCCCGGGACAGGGGCGCGTCAGCCCCAGCATTTT.

There are a few counts of this clone. V gene TRBV30 combines with J gene TRBJ1-5; D remains unclear. Trimming cost V 1 base and J 5 bases, with 9 bases left between them. Germline V gives CDR1 GTSNPN, CDR2 SVGIG (reference sequence). The CDR3 is 13 amino acids. The CDR3 nucleotides read TGTGCCTGGAGTGCGGGATCAGATCAGCCCCAGCATTTT. Its protein product is CAWSAGSDQPQHF. Full variable domain (rest looked up from reference TRBV30 and TRBJ1-5): SQTIHQWPATLVQPVGSPLSLECTVEGTSNPNLYWYRQAAGRGLQLLFYSVGIGQISSEVPQNLSASRPQDRQFILSSKKLLLSDSGFYLCAWSAGSDQPQHFGDGTRLSIL.

The rearrangement joins TRBV4-2 to TRBJ2-1; 10 nucleotides match TRBD2. CDR3 length equals 17 residues. V lost 1 base and J lost 7; bases outside the gene matches: 10. The germline V gene has CDR1 LGHNA and CDR2 YNFKEQ. The CDR3 spells CASSQALLAGMGNEQFF. CDR3 nucleotides: TGTGCCAGCAGCCAAGCTTTACTAGCGGGAATGGGTAATGAGCAGTTCTTC.

V is TRBV6-5 and J is TRBJ2-3; 7 bases agree with TRBD2. Trimming at V came to 4 bases and at J to 0 bases, leaving 7 bases not matched to a gene. This CDR3 region has 16 residues. Per the germline V gene, CDR1 is MNHEY and CDR2 is SVGAGI. The CDR3 nucleotides are TGTGCCAGCAGTTCCCGAGCGGGACTTAGCACAGATACGCAGTATTTT. Amino acids: CASSSRAGLSTDTQYF.